This T cell receptor (beta chain) was captured by sequencing in a study of T cell clonality in common variable immunodeficiency. Clones were sequenced by immunoSEQ multiplex PCR, and TCRdb holds only the in-frame ones, with some missing. Observed in the sample are roughly 42,000 clones, none of them singletons. A word on this clone: The antigen is undetermined. The missing CDR3 end, 3 residues past where the read stops, is filled in from the germline J gene.

Germline CDR1 SNHLY, CDR2 FYNNEI. This CDR3 has 14 residues. V lost 6 bases and J lost 4; bases outside the gene matches: 7. Findings and caveats of the study: Compared with controls, CVID subjects had fewer shared TCRbeta clones. CVID patient heterogeneity limited repertoire-clinical complication correlations. Common variable immunodeficiency TCR beta sequences reportedly had fewer deletions and N-nucleotide insertions.

This sequence joins TRBV2 and TRBJ2-3; 7 positions match TRBD1. This TCR was recovered from a human donor with common variable immunodeficiency. Sample: peripheral blood mononuclear cells. The CDR3 region is CASSGDRPPDTQYF. CDR3 bases read: TGTGCCAGCAGCGGGGACAGACCTCCAGATACG. Full variable domain (rest looked up from reference TRBV2 and TRBJ2-3): EPEVTQTPSHQVTQMGQEVILRCVPISNHLYFYWYRQILGQKVEFLVSFYNNEISEKSEIFDDQFSVERPDGSNFTLKIRSTKLEDSAMYFCASSGDRPPDTQYFGPGTRLTVL.